This T cell receptor (beta chain) was sequenced in a study of cytomegalovirus exposure and HLA in healthy donors. Researchers ran the PCR with 60 Vbeta and 13 Jbeta primers. Generated by immunoSEQ multiplex PCR, the TCRdb table keeps only in-frame clones and is missing some. The sample holds about 150,000 clones, 70% to 80% seen once. Trimming took 4 bases from V and 2 from J, leaving 12 bases between them. The CDR3 consists of 16 residues. Germline CDR1 KGHSH, CDR2 LQKENI. Concerning this clone: Its antigen is unknown.

General study results and limits: With further analysis later on, most CMV-associated TCR beta chains appeared HLA-restricted.

The chain recombines TRBV18 with TRBJ2-6; possible D gene TRBD1, 6 bases. The sequencing input was PBMCs. This clonotype was sampled from a human donor in good health. The CDR3 region has the DNA TGTGCCAGCTCACGACAGGTGTCAGCTGGGGCCAACGTCCTGACTTTC. It specifies CASSRQVSAGANVLTF.